This paragraph covers one T cell receptor beta chain sequence. The length of the CDR3 is 15 residues. The germline gives CDR1 SGDLS, CDR2 YYNGEE. Between the trimmed V and J ends, which lost 2 bases and 4 bases, there was a span of 13 bases. The authors' processing: Researchers report that nucleated cell counts were estimated from reference gene primer amplification. The table came from immunoSEQ multiplex PCR; TCRdb's copy has only in-frame clones and leaves some out. Clone size and V and J calls were adopted from that table, with D and trimming inferred from the DNA. This repertoire shows around 120,000 clones, 70% to 80% found once; its top ten account for 2.5% to 3%. This sample stems from a study of blood T cell repertoires in COVID-19. Study-level information: From T cells, B-cell-depleted T cells, or PBMCs came the material, which was cDNA or gDNA.

The receptor comes from a man between 45 and 60 years old with acute or convalescent COVID-19. Sequencing used peripheral blood. V is TRBV9 and J is TRBJ1-5, with D possibly TRBD1 on 6 matching bases. CDR3 sequence: CASSVVRGGNQPQHF. The CDR3 nucleotides read TGTGCCAGCAGCGTTGTCAGGGGAGGGAATCAGCCCCAGCATTTT.